The sample holds many counts of the clone carrying this T cell receptor (beta chain). RNA transcripts were the template for amplifying TCR beta CDR3 regions. The HTBI primer set drove a first-round RT-PCR of the TCR CDR3. Each CDR3 protein gets one entry after TCRdb re-called the multiplex PCR reads with MiXCR. The table includes 300,000 to 400,000 distinct CDR3 sequences, over 20% detected once. The CDR3 covers 14 residues. CDR1 SGHAT and CDR2 FQDESV come from the germline V gene (reference sequence). V was shortened by 5 bases and J by 4 bases, with 12 bases between the two germline ends. Diagnosing involved the use of clinical symptoms, serum thyroxine and TRAb, thyroid ultrasound and orbital computed tomography. This record belongs to a study of T cells in Graves' hyperthyroidism and ophthalmopathy.

The TCR was taken from a woman between 50 and 59 years old with Graves' hyperthyroidism. The specimen sequenced was blood. J is TRBJ2-1 and V is TRBV11-1; tentatively, D is TRBD1 (6 bases). CDR3 residues: CASSIRDTYNEQFF. Here the CDR3 DNA reads TGTGCCAGCAGCATCCGGGACACTTACAATGAGCAGTTCTTC.